The source of this TCR beta chain is a study of blood T cells in healthy people across ages. Study results and caveats: Among long-lived donors, naive CD4+ cells were more numerous and diversity higher than in aged donors.

Concerning this clonotype itself: Its specificity is not known.

The donors, aged about 6 to 90, were healthy Caucasians from Russia. A second PCR, run for 7 to 11 cycles, used a sample-barcoded 5' primer plus a J-beta primer mix. Using its own MiXCR run on the 5' RACE reads, TCRdb lists one record per CDR3 protein. The profile shows roughly 700,000 distinct CDR3 sequences, just under 25% of them singletons. Germline V gene data show CDR1 as KGHSH and CDR2 as LQKENI. V was shortened by 0 bases and J by 4 bases, with 7 bases between the two germline ends. The CDR3 runs to 14 residues. The same data also went into a second study, on T cells of mothers and their children. That source adds: Each child gave approximately 2.8 million TCR beta CDR3 reads (each mother, over 10 million). When mothers and children were related, their normalized repertoire overlap, which was always slightly higher, did not differ significantly from that of unrelated pairs.

The genes are TRBV18 and TRBJ1-3; D is possibly TRBD1 (5 bases). Material for sequencing was blood. This TCR came from a boy aged 10-17 years in good health. In nucleotides, the CDR3 is TGTGCCAGCTCACCACCGGGGACCGGAAACACCATATATTTT. It encodes CASSPPGTGNTIYF.